One sample yielded the 24 T cell receptor beta chains listed below, sequenced in a study of beta chain features in type 1 diabetes. For these TCRs, the target antigens are not known. The sequenced template was cDNA made from the entire isolated RNA. Generated by immunoSEQ multiplex PCR, the TCRdb table keeps only in-frame clones and is missing some. The repertoire holds 140,000 to 150,000 clones, about 12% seen once, with around 1.2% in the top ten. Study findings and constraints: Moderately but significantly shorter TCRB CDR3s were found in Type 1 diabetes patients in all four CD4+ subsets.

Sequenced input: central memory CD4+ T cells from blood. The receptors derive from a man between 18 and 29 years old with type 1 diabetes.

Notes on this clone: This specimen includes other DNA sequences encoding the same CDR3. This rearrangement joins TRBV30 to TRBJ2-7, with TRBD1 matching over 9 bases. The trim removed 5 bases at V and 3 bases at J, leaving 8 bases unmatched. The CDR3 totals 14 residues. Germline loops: CDR1 GTSNPN, CDR2 SVGIG (reference sequence). The CDR3 is CAWSTGGKVYEQYF. CDR3 coding DNA: TGTGCCTGGTCCACAGGGGGCAAGGTCTACGAGCAGTACTTC.

This clone was picked up a small number of times. The genes are TRBV18 and TRBJ1-1; D is possibly TRBD1 (6 bases). Germline V gives CDR1 KGHSH, CDR2 LQKENI. The germline V and J ends were trimmed by 1 base and 4 bases, with 16 bases remaining between them. This CDR3 comprises 16 residues. The CDR3 reads CASSPQGSGAGTEAFF. For the CDR3, the DNA is TGTGCCAGCTCACCACAGGGTTCAGGGGCGGGCACTGAAGCTTTCTTT.

In this sample, this clone turned up a few times. The rearrangement joins TRBV10-3 to TRBJ1-4, with D tentatively TRBD1 (6 bases). Trimming left V 5 bases short and J 6 bases short, with 10 bases between. This CDR3 is built from 13 residues. The germline CDR1 and CDR2 sequences are ENHRY and SYGVKD. The CDR3 DNA is TGTGCCATCAGTAGGGACAACGATGAAAAACTGTTTTTT. It specifies CAISRDNDEKLFF.

This clone showed up just a few times. The V and J genes are TRBV5-6 and TRBJ1-1, with TRBD1 matching 10 bases. V lost 5 bases to trimming and J lost 0 bases; unmatched junction nucleotides: 1. Looked up from germline, CDR1 is SGHDT and CDR2 is YYEEEE. The CDR3 extends over 14 amino acids. CDR3 sequence (DNA): TGTGCCAGCAGGGACAGGGGGATGAACACTGAAGCTTTCTTT. This encodes CASRDRGMNTEAFF.

V is TRBV2 and J is TRBJ1-2; TRBD1 matches at 10 bases. The germline CDR1 and CDR2 sequences are SNHLY and FYNNEI. The CDR3 is 14 amino acids. V shed 6 bases, J shed 8 bases, and the junction held 9 bases outside the gene matches. In nucleotides, the CDR3 is TGTGCCAGCAGCTCGACAGGGGGCTTTGACGGCTACACCTTC. Translation: CASSSTGGFDGYTF.

This clone was recorded many times. This chain connects TRBV27 to TRBJ2-6, with no clear D. The CDR3 has 16 residues. Germline V gives CDR1 MNHEY, CDR2 SMNVEV (reference sequence). Trimming left V 6 bases short and J 0 bases short, with 12 bases between. This chain's CDR3 is CASSSHRASGANVLTF. CDR3 DNA sequence: TGTGCCAGCAGCAGCCACCGGGCCTCTGGGGCCAACGTCCTGACTTTC.

J is TRBJ2-2 and V is TRBV7-9; D gene ambiguous. Trimming pared 2 bases from V and 1 base from J, leaving 8 bases between. The CDR3 spans 15 residues. The germline gives CDR1 SEHNR, CDR2 FQNEAQ (reference sequence). The CDR3 region is CASSLIALNTGELFF. The CDR3 DNA follows: TGTGCCAGCAGCTTAATAGCACTGAACACCGGGGAGCTGTTTTTT.

This chain uses TRBV6-1 with TRBJ2-1; D perhaps matches TRBD2 (6 bases). V shed 2 bases and J shed 6 bases, with 17 bases lying between them. The CDR3 contains 16 residues. From germline, CDR1 is MNHNS and CDR2 SASEGT. CDR3 sequence: CASSEKRVGMGNEQFF. The CDR3, as DNA: TGTGCCAGCAGTGAAAAGCGGGTAGGGATGGGCAATGAGCAGTTCTTC.

This chain joins TRBV14 and TRBJ2-1; TRBD2 matches 9 bases. The CDR3 extends over 15 amino acids. Germline loops: CDR1 SGHDN, CDR2 FVKESK. With 3 bases clipped from V and 9 bases from J, the junction kept 9 bases outside the gene matches. CDR3 nucleotide sequence: TGTGCCAGCAGCCAGACAGCGGGGGGTTATTTTGAGCAGTTCTTC. Translated, it gives CASSQTAGGYFEQFF.

Many counts were recorded for this clone. The chain joins TRBV14 to TRBJ2-3; D is perhaps TRBD2 (5 bases). Germline CDR1 is SGHDN and CDR2 is FVKESK. V was trimmed by 4 bases and J by 5 bases, leaving 7 bases between them. The CDR3 extends over 12 amino acids. As DNA, the CDR3 is TGTGCCAGCAGCCGGAGCGGAGATACGCAGTATTTT. Translating it yields CASSRSGDTQYF.

This chain links TRBV5-1 with TRBJ2-7; D gene ambiguous. V gave up 0 bases and J gave up 6 bases, with 4 bases separating them. CDR3 length: 11 residues. Germline V CDR1 and CDR2: SGHRS, YFSETQ. The CDR3 protein is CASSLAGEQYF. The CDR3 DNA reads TGCGCCAGCAGCTTGGCGGGCGAGCAGTACTTC.

The J gene is TRBJ1-2, the V gene TRBV7-2, with D tentatively TRBD1 (6 bases). The V and J ends lost 1 base and 4 bases respectively, with 13 bases between them. Per germline, CDR1 SGHTA and CDR2 FQGNSA. The CDR3 contains 15 residues. CDR3 sequence: CASSLEAGEGYGYTF. CDR3 DNA: TGTGCCAGCAGCTTAGAGGCAGGGGAGGGCTATGGCTACACCTTC.

Only a few counts were recorded for this clone. This sequence joins TRBV10-3 and TRBJ2-2; possibly TRBD1 or TRBD2 for D (6 bases each). Germline CDR1 and CDR2: ENHRY and SYGVKD. There are 15 residues in the CDR3. V was shortened by 0 bases and J by 3 bases, with 8 bases between the two germline ends. The CDR3 loop reads CAISESGGYTGELFF. The CDR3 nucleotides are TGTGCCATCAGTGAGTCCGGGGGCTACACCGGGGAGCTGTTTTTT.

This clone came up a few times. The chain employs TRBV5-1 and TRBJ2-1; TRBD1 matches 7 bases. This CDR3 is built from 15 residues. Germline V gene lookup returns CDR1 SGHRS and CDR2 YFSETQ. J gave up 1 base and V 3 bases, and 4 bases lay outside the gene matches. The CDR3 region has the DNA TGCGCCAGCAGCTCTACAGGGGAGTCCTACAATGAGCAGTTCTTC. Translated: CASSSTGESYNEQFF.

This sequence joins TRBV30 and TRBJ1-1; the D is unclear. The V gene lost 0 bases and the J gene lost 3 bases, with 8 bases spanning the gap. Germline CDR1 GTSNPN, CDR2 SVGIG (reference sequence). The CDR3 covers 13 residues. CDR3 nucleotide sequence: TGTGCCTGGAGTGTACAAGGGCACACTGAAGCTTTCTTT. This sequence encodes CAWSVQGHTEAFF. Full variable domain (remainder filled in from reference TRBV30 and TRBJ1-1): SQTIHQWPATLVQPVGSPLSLECTVEGTSNPNLYWYRQAAGRGLQLLFYSVGIGQISSEVPQNLSASRPQDRQFILSSKKLLLSDSGFYLCAWSVQGHTEAFFGQGTRLTVV.

This chain uses TRBV2 with TRBJ2-3, with TRBD2 identical over 14 bases. V lost 8 bases to trimming and J lost 2 bases; unmatched junction nucleotides: 6. The CDR3 consists of 16 residues. Germline V gene lookup returns CDR1 SNHLY and CDR2 FYNNEI. CDR3 region: CASPGTSGGFTDTQYF. The CDR3, as DNA: TGTGCCAGCCCTGGGACTAGCGGGGGATTCACAGATACGCAGTATTTT.

In the case of this clone: A much larger clonotype is one base distant, so this may be a read error. V is TRBV28 and J is TRBJ2-3, with D perhaps matching TRBD2 (5 bases). This CDR3 is 12 amino acids long. Germline loops: CDR1 MDHEN, CDR2 SYDVKM. V was cut by 6 bases and J by 1 base, with 5 bases left in between. The CDR3 nucleotides are TGTGCCAGCAGGGAGGGCACAGATACGCAGTATTTT. Amino acids: CASREGTDTQYF.

The chain joins TRBV7-8 to TRBJ2-2; no firm D call. Between the trimmed V and J ends, which lost 5 bases and 4 bases, there was a span of 8 bases. Germline loops: CDR1 SGHVS, CDR2 FQNEAQ. The CDR3 loop spans 13 amino acids. The CDR3 region has the DNA TGTGCCAGCAGCCCAACAGCCACCGGGGAGCTGTTTTTT. Encoded protein: CASSPTATGELFF.

The CDR3 sequence is CSVGLGVSGNTIYF. CDR3 bases: TGCAGCGTTGGCCTCGGGGTTTCTGGAAACACCATATATTTT. The chain joins TRBV29-1 to TRBJ1-3; D ambiguous. The CDR3 loop spans 14 amino acids. Germline assignment: CDR1 SQVTM and CDR2 ANQGSEA. The V end was cut by 4 bases, the J end by 1 base, with 11 bases between.

This clone appeared a few times. This chain joins TRBV19 and TRBJ1-1; perhaps TRBD1 as D (5 bases). Germline values: CDR1 LNHDA, CDR2 SQIVND (reference sequence). There are 13 residues in the CDR3. Trimming removed 5 bases from V and 11 bases from J, with 18 bases in between. CDR3 amino acids: CASSGGAKGAAFF. The CDR3 DNA reads TGTGCCAGTAGTGGCGGGGCCAAGGGCGCGGCTTTCTTT.

This chain joins TRBV5-6 and TRBJ1-5; no firm D call. V lost 0 bases, J lost 10 bases, and 11 bases lay in between. Germline V gene data show CDR1 as SGHDT and CDR2 as YYEEEE. There are 13 residues in the CDR3. CDR3 in DNA: TGTGCCAGCAGCTTGGAGATGTCCGAACCCCAGCATTTT. Amino acid sequence: CASSLEMSEPQHF.

A note on this clone: Other DNA sequences from this sample encode an identical CDR3 as well. The J gene is TRBJ2-7, the V gene TRBV28; D might be TRBD1 or TRBD2, each matching 5 bases. V lost 2 bases to trimming and J lost 2 bases, with 7 bases between them. Germline V gives CDR1 MDHEN, CDR2 SYDVKM. This CDR3 is built from 13 residues. CDR3 loop: CASSLGGPYEQYF. In nucleotides, the CDR3 is TGTGCCAGCAGTTTAGGGGGACCCTACGAGCAGTACTTC.

This sequence joins TRBV30 and TRBJ1-1; D unresolved. This CDR3 spans 14 amino acids. The germline V gene encodes CDR1 GTSNPN and CDR2 SVGIG (reference sequence). The V end was cut by 2 bases, the J end by 1 base, with 11 bases between. CDR3 residues: CAWSLRSPNTEAFF. In nucleotides, the CDR3 is TGTGCCTGGAGTTTAAGGTCCCCGAACACTGAAGCTTTCTTT.

This clone turned up a few times. At the DNA level, this CDR3 is encoded by other sequences in the same sample as well. The chain employs TRBV29-1 and TRBJ2-5; D perhaps matches TRBD2 (5 bases). This CDR3 contains 10 residues. The ends were cut back, 5 bases at V and 5 bases at J, with 6 bases in the middle. The germline V gene encodes CDR1 SQVTM and CDR2 ANQGSEA. The DNA of the CDR3 is TGCAGCGTTAGAGGGGAGACCCAGTACTTC. Translating it yields CSVRGETQYF.